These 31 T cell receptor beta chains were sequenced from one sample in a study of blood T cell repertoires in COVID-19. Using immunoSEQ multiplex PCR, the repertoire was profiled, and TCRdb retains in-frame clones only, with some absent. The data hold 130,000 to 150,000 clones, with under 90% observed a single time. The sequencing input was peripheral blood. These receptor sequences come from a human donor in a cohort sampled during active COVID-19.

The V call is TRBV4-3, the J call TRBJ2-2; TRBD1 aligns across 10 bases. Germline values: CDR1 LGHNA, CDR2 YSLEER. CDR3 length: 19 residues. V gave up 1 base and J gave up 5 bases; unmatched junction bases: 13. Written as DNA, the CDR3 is TGCGCCAGCAGCCAAGTGAACGGACAGGGGGGTTTAGGAACCGGGGAGCTGTTTTTT. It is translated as CASSQVNGQGGLGTGELFF.

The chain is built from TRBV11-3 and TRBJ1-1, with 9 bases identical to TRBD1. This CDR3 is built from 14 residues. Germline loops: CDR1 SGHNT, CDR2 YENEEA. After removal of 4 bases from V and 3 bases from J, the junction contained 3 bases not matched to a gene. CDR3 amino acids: CASSSRTGDTEAFF. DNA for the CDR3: TGTGCCAGCAGCTCCCGGACAGGGGACACTGAAGCTTTCTTT.

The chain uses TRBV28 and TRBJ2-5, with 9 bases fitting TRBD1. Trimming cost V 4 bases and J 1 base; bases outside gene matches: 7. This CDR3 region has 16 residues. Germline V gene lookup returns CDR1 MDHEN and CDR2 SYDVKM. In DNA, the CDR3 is TGTGCCAGCAGTTGGGGGGACAGGGATCGCCAAGAGACCCAGTACTTC. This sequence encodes CASSWGDRDRQETQYF.

The CDR3: CASTNPRGTGAPSHYGYTF. The CDR3 coding sequence is TGTGCCAGCACTAACCCCCGCGGGACAGGGGCCCCAAGCCACTATGGCTACACCTTC. The chain joins TRBV27 to TRBJ1-2; 10 positions agree with TRBD1. This CDR3 has 19 amino acids. The ends lost 7 bases at V and 3 bases at J; junction bases unmatched: 20. Germline CDR1 is MNHEY and CDR2 is SMNVEV (reference sequence).

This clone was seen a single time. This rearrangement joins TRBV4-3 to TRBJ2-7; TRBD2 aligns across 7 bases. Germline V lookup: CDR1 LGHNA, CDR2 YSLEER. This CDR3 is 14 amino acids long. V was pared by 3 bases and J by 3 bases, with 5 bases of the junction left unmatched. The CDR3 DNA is TGCGCCAGCAGCCACGAAGCGGGGTTCTACGAGCAGTACTTC. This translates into CASSHEAGFYEQYF.

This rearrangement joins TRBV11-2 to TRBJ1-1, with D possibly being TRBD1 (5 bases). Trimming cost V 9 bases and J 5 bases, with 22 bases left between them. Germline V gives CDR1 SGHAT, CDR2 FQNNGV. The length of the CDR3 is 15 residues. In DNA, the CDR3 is TGTGCCAGTGACGATAGGGGACGGGGGGAGACTGAAGCTTTCTTT. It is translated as CASDDRGRGETEAFF. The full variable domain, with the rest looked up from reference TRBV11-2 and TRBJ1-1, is EAGVAQSPRYKIIEKRQSVAFWCNPISGHATLYWYQQILGQGPKLLIQFQNNGVVDDSQLPKDRFSAERLKGVDSTLKIQPAKLEDSAVYLCASDDRGRGETEAFFGQGTRLTVV.

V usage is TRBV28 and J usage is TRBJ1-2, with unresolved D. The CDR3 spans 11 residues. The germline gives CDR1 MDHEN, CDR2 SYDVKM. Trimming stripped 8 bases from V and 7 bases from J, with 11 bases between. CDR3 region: CASLMSSGYTF. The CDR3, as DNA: TGTGCCAGCCTAATGTCCTCTGGCTACACCTTC.

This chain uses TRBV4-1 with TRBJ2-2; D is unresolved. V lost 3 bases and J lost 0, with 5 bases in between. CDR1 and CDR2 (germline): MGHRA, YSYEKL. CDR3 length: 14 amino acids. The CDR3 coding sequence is TGCGCCAGCAGCCATGGCACGAACACCGGGGAGCTGTTTTTT. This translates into CASSHGTNTGELFF.

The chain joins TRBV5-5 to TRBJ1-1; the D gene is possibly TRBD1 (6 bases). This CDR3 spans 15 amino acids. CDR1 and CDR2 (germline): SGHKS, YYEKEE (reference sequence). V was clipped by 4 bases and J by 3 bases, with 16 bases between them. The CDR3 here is CASSRRGAGDTEAFF. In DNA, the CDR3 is TGTGCCAGCAGCCGACGGGGGGCCGGGGACACTGAAGCTTTCTTT. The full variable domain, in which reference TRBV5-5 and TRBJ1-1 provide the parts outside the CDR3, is DAGVTQSPTHLIKTRGQQVTLRCSPISGHKSVSWYQQVLGQGPQFIFQYYEKEERGRGNFPDRFSARQFPNYSSELNVNALLLGDSALYLCASSRRGAGDTEAFFGQGTRLTVV.

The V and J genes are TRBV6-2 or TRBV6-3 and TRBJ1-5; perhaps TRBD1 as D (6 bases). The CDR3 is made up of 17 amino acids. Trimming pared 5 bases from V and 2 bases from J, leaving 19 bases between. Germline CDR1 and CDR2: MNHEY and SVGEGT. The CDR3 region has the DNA TGTGCCAGCAGTACGCGGCCAGGGGTGGGAGGCAATCAGCCCCAGCATTTT. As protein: CASSTRPGVGGNQPQHF.

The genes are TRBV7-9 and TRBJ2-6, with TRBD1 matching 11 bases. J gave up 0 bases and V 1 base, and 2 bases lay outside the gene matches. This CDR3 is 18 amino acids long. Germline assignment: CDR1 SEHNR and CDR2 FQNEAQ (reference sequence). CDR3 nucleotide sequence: TGTGCCAGCAGCTTAGGGACAGGGGGCTACTCTGGGGCCAACGTCCTGACTTTC. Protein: CASSLGTGGYSGANVLTF.

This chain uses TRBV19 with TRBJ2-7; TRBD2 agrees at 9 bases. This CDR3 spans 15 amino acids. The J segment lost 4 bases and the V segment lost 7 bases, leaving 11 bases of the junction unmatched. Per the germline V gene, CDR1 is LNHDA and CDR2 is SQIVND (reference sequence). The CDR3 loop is CASTSTSGPLYEQYF. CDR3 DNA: TGTGCCAGTACCTCGACTAGCGGCCCCCTTTACGAGCAGTACTTC.

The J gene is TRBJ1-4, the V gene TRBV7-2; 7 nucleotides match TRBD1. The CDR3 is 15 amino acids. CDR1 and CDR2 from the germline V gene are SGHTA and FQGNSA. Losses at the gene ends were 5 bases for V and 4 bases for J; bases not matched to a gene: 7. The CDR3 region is CASSPTGAGNEKLFF. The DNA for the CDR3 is TGTGCCAGCAGCCCTACAGGGGCGGGTAATGAAAAACTGTTTTTT.

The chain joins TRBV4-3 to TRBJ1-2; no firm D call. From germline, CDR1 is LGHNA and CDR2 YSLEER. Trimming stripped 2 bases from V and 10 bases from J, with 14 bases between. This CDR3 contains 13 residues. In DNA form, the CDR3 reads TGCGCCAGCAGCCAAAGACAATCCGGTGTCTACACCTTC. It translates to CASSQRQSGVYTF.

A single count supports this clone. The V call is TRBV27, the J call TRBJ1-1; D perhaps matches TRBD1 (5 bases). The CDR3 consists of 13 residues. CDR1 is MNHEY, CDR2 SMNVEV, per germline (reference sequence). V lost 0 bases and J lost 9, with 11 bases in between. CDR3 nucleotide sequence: TGTGCCAGCAGTTTATCGGCGGGGGTCCAAGCTTTCTTT. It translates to CASSLSAGVQAFF.

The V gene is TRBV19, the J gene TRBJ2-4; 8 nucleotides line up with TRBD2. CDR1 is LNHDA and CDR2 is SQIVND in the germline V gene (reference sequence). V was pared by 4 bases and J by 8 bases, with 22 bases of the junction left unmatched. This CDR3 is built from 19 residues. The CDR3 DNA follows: TGTGCCAGTAGTACCGGACTAGCCGGGGGCCAAGGGGCCAGATACATTCAGTACTTC. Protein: CASSTGLAGGQGARYIQYF.

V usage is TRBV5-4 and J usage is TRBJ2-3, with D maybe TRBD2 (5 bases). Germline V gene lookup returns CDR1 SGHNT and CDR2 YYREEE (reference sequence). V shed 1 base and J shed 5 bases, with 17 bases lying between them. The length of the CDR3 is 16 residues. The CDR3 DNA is TGTGCCAGCAGCTTGACCGCTAGCACTATCGGAGATACGCAGTATTTT. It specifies CASSLTASTIGDTQYF.

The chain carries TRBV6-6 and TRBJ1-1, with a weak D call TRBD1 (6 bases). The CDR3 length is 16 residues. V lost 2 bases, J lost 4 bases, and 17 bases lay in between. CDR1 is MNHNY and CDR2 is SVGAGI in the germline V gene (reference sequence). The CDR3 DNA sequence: TGTGCCAGCAGTTACCGGACAGCGGATGGGGTCACTGAAGCTTTCTTT. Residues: CASSYRTADGVTEAFF.

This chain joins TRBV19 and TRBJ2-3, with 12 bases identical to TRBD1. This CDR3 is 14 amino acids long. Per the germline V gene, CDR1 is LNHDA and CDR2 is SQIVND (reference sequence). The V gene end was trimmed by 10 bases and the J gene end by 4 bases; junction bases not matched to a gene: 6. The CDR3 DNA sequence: TGTGCCACACGGGACAGGGGGCGGGCAGATACGCAGTATTTT. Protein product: CATRDRGRADTQYF.

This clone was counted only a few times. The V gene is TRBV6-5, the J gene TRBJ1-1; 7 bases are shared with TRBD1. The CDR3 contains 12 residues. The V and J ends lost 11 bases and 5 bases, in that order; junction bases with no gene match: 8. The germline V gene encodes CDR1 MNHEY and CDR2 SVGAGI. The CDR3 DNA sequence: TGTGCCGAGGGGGCTAGTCAGACTGAAGCTTTCTTT. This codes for CAEGASQTEAFF.

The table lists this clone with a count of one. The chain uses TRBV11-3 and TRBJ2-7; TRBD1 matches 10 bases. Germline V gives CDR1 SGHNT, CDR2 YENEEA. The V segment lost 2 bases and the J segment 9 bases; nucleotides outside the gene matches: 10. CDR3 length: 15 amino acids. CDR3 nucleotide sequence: TGTGCCAGCAGCTTATCGGCCGGGACAGGGGATGCGCAGTACTTC. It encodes CASSLSAGTGDAQYF.

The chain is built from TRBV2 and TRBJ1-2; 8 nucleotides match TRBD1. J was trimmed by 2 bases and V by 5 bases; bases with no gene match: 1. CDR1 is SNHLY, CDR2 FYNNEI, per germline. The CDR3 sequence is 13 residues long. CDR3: CASSWTGNYGYTF. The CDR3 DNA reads TGTGCCAGCAGTTGGACAGGGAACTATGGCTACACCTTC.

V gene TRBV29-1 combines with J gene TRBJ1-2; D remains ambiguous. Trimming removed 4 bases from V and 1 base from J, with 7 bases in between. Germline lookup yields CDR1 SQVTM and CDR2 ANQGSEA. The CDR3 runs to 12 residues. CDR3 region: CSVVHHNYGYTF. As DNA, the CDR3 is TGCAGCGTTGTACACCATAACTATGGCTACACCTTC.

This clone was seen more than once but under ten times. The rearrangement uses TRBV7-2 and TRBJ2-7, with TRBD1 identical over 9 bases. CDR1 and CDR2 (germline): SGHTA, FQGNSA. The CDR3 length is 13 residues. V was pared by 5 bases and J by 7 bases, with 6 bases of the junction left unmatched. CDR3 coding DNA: TGTGCCAGCAGCCGGGACAGGGAATATGAGCAGTACTTC. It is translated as CASSRDREYEQYF.

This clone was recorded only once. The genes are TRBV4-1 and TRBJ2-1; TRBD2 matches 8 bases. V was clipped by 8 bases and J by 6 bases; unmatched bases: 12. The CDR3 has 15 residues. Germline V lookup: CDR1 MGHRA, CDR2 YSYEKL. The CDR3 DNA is TGCGCCAGCCAATTGGGGCTAGCGGGCGGCAATGAGCAGTTCTTC. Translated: CASQLGLAGGNEQFF.

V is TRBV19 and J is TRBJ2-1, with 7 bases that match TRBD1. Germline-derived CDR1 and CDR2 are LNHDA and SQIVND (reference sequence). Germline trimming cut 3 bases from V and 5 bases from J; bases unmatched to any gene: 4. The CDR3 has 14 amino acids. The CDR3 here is CASSIDRANNEQFF. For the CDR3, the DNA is TGTGCCAGTAGTATTGACAGGGCCAACAATGAGCAGTTCTTC.

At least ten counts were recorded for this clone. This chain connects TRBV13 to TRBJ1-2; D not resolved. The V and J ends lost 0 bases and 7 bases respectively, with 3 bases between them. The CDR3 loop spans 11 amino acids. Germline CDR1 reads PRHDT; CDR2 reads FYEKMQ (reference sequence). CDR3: CASSLGLGYTF. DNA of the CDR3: TGTGCCAGCAGCTTAGGCCTTGGCTACACCTTC.

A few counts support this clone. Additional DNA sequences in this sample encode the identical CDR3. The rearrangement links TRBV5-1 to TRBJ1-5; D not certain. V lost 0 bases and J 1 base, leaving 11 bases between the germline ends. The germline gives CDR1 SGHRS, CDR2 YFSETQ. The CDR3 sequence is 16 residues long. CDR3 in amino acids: CASSLGPAASNQPQHF. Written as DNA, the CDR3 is TGCGCCAGCAGCTTGGGGCCAGCGGCGAGCAATCAGCCCCAGCATTTT.

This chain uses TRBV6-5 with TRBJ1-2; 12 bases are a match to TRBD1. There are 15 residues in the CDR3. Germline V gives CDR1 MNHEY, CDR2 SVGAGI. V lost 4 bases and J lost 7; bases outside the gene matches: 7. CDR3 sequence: CASSSPGQGAGGYTF. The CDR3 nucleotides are TGTGCCAGCAGTTCTCCGGGACAGGGGGCTGGTGGCTACACCTTC.

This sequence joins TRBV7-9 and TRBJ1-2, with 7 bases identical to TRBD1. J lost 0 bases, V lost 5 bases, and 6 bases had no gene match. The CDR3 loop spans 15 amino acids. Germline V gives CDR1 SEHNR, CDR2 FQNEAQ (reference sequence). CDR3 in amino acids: CASSRDSHSNYGYTF. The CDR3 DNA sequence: TGTGCCAGCAGCCGGGACAGCCATTCTAACTATGGCTACACCTTC.

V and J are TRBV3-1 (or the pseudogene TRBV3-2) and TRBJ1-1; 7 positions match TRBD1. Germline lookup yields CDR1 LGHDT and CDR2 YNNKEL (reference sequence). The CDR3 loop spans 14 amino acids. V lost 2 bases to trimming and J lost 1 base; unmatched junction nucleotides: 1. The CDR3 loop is CASSQWTGNTEAFF. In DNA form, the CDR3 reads TGTGCCAGCAGCCAATGGACAGGGAACACTGAAGCTTTCTTT.